The present T cell receptor (beta chain) was sequenced within a study of T cell repertoires in cytomegalovirus infection. Each CDR3 protein gets one entry after TCRdb re-called the reads with MiXCR. The sample carries roughly 990,000 distinct CDR3 sequences, roughly 30% recorded once. Study-level results: HLA-C-restricted, CMV-specific TCR beta clonotypes were dominant ex vivo.

The V end was cut by 3 bases, the J end by 5 bases, with 30 bases between. Germline V gives CDR1 LGHNA, CDR2 YNFKEQ. CDR3 length equals 20 residues. For this clonotype: The antigen is not known.

J is TRBJ2-3 and V is TRBV4-2, with a possible D match to TRBD2 (6 bases). Sequencing was performed on cultured CD8+ T cells from PBMCs, taken from culture after CMV antigen stimulation. This clonotype was obtained from a human donor in good health (CMV status not recorded). Some clones in this sample may be carry-over from other donors' samples. The CDR3 here is CASSQDNGSGLRELLDTQYF. The CDR3 DNA follows: TGTGCCAGCAGCCAGGACAACGGCTCTGGCTTGCGGGAACTTTTAGATACGCAGTATTTT.